This TCR beta chain was documented in a study of cytomegalovirus exposure and HLA in healthy donors. Study-wide points: In a later analysis, TCR association rates varied by HLA locus: DRB1 most, HLA-C fewest. Data from an earlier analysis indicated that most TCR beta V segments were productive either about 87% or about 30% of the time. Per published accounts, TCR beta sequences correctly predicted the HLA-A and HLA-B alleles of most subjects. Using the classifier, cytomegalovirus status was reportedly diagnosed with high specificity and sensitivity.

This clone was counted a few times. Its antigen is still unknown. PCR involved 60 Vbeta and 13 Jbeta primers. The data were produced by immunoSEQ multiplex PCR, yet TCRdb's version contains in-frame clones alone and is incomplete. The table records about 160,000 clones, about 82% of them present only once. The trim removed 3 bases at V and 8 bases at J, leaving 4 bases unmatched. The CDR3 length is 14 residues. Germline CDR1 SNHLY, CDR2 FYNNEI. This TCR came from a woman in her 30s in good health and CMV-seropositive. The gene calls are TRBV2 and TRBJ2-1; TRBD1 matches 10 bases. What was sequenced was PBMCs. CDR3 nucleotide sequence: TGTGCCAGCAGTGAGGACAGGGGGTTCGATGAGCAGTTCTTC. Translating it yields CASSEDRGFDEQFF.